These 13 T cell receptor beta chains came from one sample sequenced in a study of T cell changes during pregnancy in multiple sclerosis. Here immunoSEQ multiplex PCR was the method, and the copy in TCRdb shows in-frame clones only, minus some. The sample shows under 45,000 clones, 80% to 90% of them seen only once. The specimen comprised CD4+ T cells from peripheral blood mononuclear cells, sampled in the first trimester of pregnancy. The receptors were gathered from a female donor with multiple sclerosis, enrolled in a pregnancy study.

The chain employs TRBV5-4 and TRBJ1-4, with 9 bases identical to TRBD1. The junction had 1 base not matched to a gene; V was cut back by 0 bases and J by 7 bases. The length of the CDR3 is 14 residues. Germline CDR1 and CDR2: SGHNT and YYREEE (reference sequence). The CDR3 loop reads CASSLGDRAEKLFF. The CDR3 nucleotides read TGTGCCAGCAGCTTGGGGGACAGGGCTGAAAAACTGTTTTTT. The full variable domain, completed using reference TRBV5-4 and TRBJ1-4, is ETGVTQSPTHLIKTRGQQVTLRCSSQSGHNTVSWYQQALGQGPQFIFQYYREEENGRGNFPPRFSGLQFPNYSSELNVNALELDDSALYLCASSLGDRAEKLFFGSGTQLSVL.

V usage is TRBV7-2 and J usage is TRBJ2-4; maybe TRBD2 (6 bases). The V gene lost 0 bases and the J gene lost 0 bases, with 12 bases spanning the gap. The CDR3 totals 17 residues. CDR1 and CDR2 from the germline V gene are SGHTA and FQGNSA. CDR3 bases: TGTGCCAGCAGCTTAGCAAGTTCGGGAGTAGCCAAAAACATTCAGTACTTC. It yields the protein CASSLASSGVAKNIQYF.

This clone was seen once. This rearrangement joins TRBV7-2 to TRBJ2-1; TRBD2 agrees at 9 bases. The CDR3 has 16 amino acids. The germline CDR1 and CDR2 sequences are SGHTA and FQGNSA. J lost 9 bases, V lost 2 bases, and 11 bases had no gene match. CDR3 sequence (DNA): TGTGCCAGCAGCTTACAGACGGTAGCGGGAGAACGTGAGCAGTTCTTC. Translated, it gives CASSLQTVAGEREQFF.

This clone was detected once. The chain recombines TRBV5-4 with TRBJ2-7, with 12 bases lining up with TRBD2. J lost 7 bases, V lost 0 bases, and 5 bases had no gene match. Germline loops: CDR1 SGHNT, CDR2 YYREEE (reference sequence). This CDR3 is built from 15 residues. CDR3 DNA: TGTGCCAGCAGCTTGGCGCTAGCGGGAGGGGATGAGCAGTACTTC. Translation: CASSLALAGGDEQYF.

The V call is TRBV18, the J call TRBJ2-7; 8 nucleotides align to TRBD2. The germline gives CDR1 KGHSH, CDR2 LQKENI. J gave up 2 bases and V 5 bases, and 5 bases lay outside the gene matches. This CDR3 contains 14 residues. This CDR3 reads CASSSGLVPYEQYF. As DNA, the CDR3 is TGTGCCAGCTCATCGGGACTAGTCCCCTACGAGCAGTACTTC.

The rearrangement joins TRBV30 to TRBJ1-3; D is uncertain. CDR3 length: 10 residues. CDR1 is GTSNPN and CDR2 is SVGIG in the germline V gene (reference sequence). V gave up 8 bases and J gave up 7 bases, with 9 bases separating them. CDR3 coding DNA: TGTGCCCCCCGGGTGAACACCATATATTTT. Protein product: CAPRVNTIYF.

V is TRBV11-2 and J is TRBJ1-4; TRBD1 agrees at 8 bases. The CDR3 contains 14 residues. Germline CDR1 reads SGHAT; CDR2 reads FQNNGV. Unmatched junction bases numbered 2, after V lost 5 bases and J lost 3 bases. The CDR3 loop is CASSRTGSNEKLFF. The DNA for the CDR3 is TGTGCCAGCAGCAGGACAGGGTCTAATGAAAAACTGTTTTTT.

The chain uses TRBV29-1 and TRBJ2-7; tentatively, D is TRBD2 (5 bases). V was cut by 7 bases and J by 0 bases, with 19 bases left in between. Germline values: CDR1 SQVTM, CDR2 ANQGSEA. The CDR3 is 15 amino acids. The CDR3: CSARAGRRSSYEQYF. In DNA form, the CDR3 reads TGCAGCGCAAGAGCCGGACGGAGGAGCTCCTACGAGCAGTACTTC.

The chain employs TRBV5-6 and TRBJ2-1, with D hard to call. The CDR3 covers 13 residues. CDR1 and CDR2 (germline): SGHDT, YYEEEE. V was shortened by 0 bases and J by 7 bases, with 8 bases between the two germline ends. The CDR3 nucleotides read TGTGCCAGCAGCTTGGGGCAGAAAAATGAGCAGTTCTTC. This gives the protein CASSLGQKNEQFF.

This chain links TRBV28 with TRBJ1-3; D ambiguous. This CDR3 comprises 14 residues. Trimming removed 3 bases at V and 4 bases at J, with 10 bases between. Germline V gives CDR1 MDHEN, CDR2 SYDVKM. CDR3 nucleotide sequence: TGTGCCAGCAGTTTCCTAACTTCAGGAAACACCATATATTTT. Its translation: CASSFLTSGNTIYF.

The chain combines TRBV7-9 with TRBJ2-5; 10 bases map to TRBD2. Per germline, CDR1 SEHNR and CDR2 FQNEAQ (reference sequence). Trimming cost V 7 bases and J 0 bases; bases outside gene matches: 2. This CDR3 is built from 14 residues. The DNA of the CDR3 is TGTGCCAGCAAACTAGCGGGGAACCAAGAGACCCAGTACTTC. Protein: CASKLAGNQETQYF.

This chain connects TRBV6-5 to TRBJ2-7; 8 bases agree with TRBD1. The CDR3 has 15 amino acids. The V and J ends lost 6 bases and 5 bases, in that order; junction bases with no gene match: 12. Germline V gene lookup returns CDR1 MNHEY and CDR2 SVGAGI. The chain's CDR3 is CASSPDRGPTNEQYF. CDR3 coding DNA: TGTGCCAGCAGCCCTGACAGGGGCCCTACAAACGAGCAGTACTTC.

V gene TRBV7-2 combines with J gene TRBJ1-2; D remains ambiguous. Germline CDR1 and CDR2: SGHTA and FQGNSA. Trimming pared 5 bases from V and 6 bases from J, leaving 13 bases between. CDR3 length: 13 amino acids. CDR3: CASSIPAGNGYTF. The DNA of the CDR3 is TGTGCCAGCAGCATACCTGCGGGAAATGGCTACACCTTC.